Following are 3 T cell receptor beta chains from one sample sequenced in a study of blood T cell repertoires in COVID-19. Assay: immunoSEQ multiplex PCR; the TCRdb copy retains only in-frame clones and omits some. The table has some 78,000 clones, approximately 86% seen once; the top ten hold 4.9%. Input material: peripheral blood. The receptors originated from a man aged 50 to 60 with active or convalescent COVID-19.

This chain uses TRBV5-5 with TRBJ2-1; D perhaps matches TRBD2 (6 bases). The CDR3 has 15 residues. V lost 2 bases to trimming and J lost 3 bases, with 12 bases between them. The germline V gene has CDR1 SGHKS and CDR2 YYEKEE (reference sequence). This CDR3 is CASSFFGEDYNEQFF. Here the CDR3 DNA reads TGTGCCAGCAGCTTTTTTGGGGAGGACTACAATGAGCAGTTCTTC.

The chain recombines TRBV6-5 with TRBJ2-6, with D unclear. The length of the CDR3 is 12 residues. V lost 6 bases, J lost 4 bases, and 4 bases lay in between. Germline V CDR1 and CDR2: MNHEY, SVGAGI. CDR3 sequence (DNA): TGTGCCAGCAGATCGGGGGCCAACGTCCTGACTTTC. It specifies CASRSGANVLTF.

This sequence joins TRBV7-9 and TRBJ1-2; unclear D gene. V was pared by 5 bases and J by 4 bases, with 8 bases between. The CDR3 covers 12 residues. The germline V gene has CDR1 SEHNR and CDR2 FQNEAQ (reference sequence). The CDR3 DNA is TGTGCCAGCAGCCCCGAAGCCTATGGCTACACCTTC. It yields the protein CASSPEAYGYTF.